This T cell receptor (beta chain) originates from a study of cytomegalovirus exposure and HLA in healthy donors. With regard to this clone: The antigen remains unidentified.

Study results and limitations: TCR beta V segments were, for the most part, productive about 90% or about 30% of the time in an earlier analysis.

Researchers ran the PCR with 60 Vbeta and 13 Jbeta primers. This table comes from immunoSEQ multiplex PCR, and its TCRdb copy is limited to in-frame clones, with some not included. The sample totals around 58,000 clones; its top ten clones hold roughly 9.6%. This CDR3 comprises 14 residues. Germline CDR1 reads SGHRS; CDR2 reads YFSETQ. V was cut by 2 bases and J by 6 bases, with 12 bases left in between. The TCR sequence derives from a middle-aged man in good health and CMV-seropositive. The V call is TRBV5-1, the J call TRBJ2-1; a weak D match, TRBD1 (5 bases). Sequenced input: PBMCs. This chain's CDR3 is CASSLGDSLNEQFF. The DNA for the CDR3 is TGCGCCAGCAGCTTAGGAGACAGCCTCAATGAGCAGTTCTTC.